The source of this TCR beta chain is a study of T cells after posttransplantation cyclophosphamide. Findings and caveats of the study: TRB clonality was highly associated with recipient CMV seropositivity and reactivation.

J lost 5 bases, V lost 1 base, and 8 bases had no gene match. CDR3 size: 18 residues. CDR1 and CDR2 (germline): SNHLY, FYNNEI. Assay: immunoSEQ multiplex PCR; the TCRdb copy retains only in-frame clones and omits some. Found here are about 22,000 clones, 73% of them singletons; the top ten hold 0.6% to 0.8%. As regards this clone: Its antigen is currently unknown.

This receptor was identified in a woman in her sixties or seventies in good health, CMV-negative, and a related stem cell transplant donor. The chain is built from TRBV2 and TRBJ2-7; 16 bases agree with TRBD2. The material sequenced was memory CD4+ T cells sorted from PBMCs. This chain's CDR3 is CASSEGGTSGRAFHEQYF. The DNA of the CDR3 is TGTGCCAGCAGTGAAGGCGGGACTAGCGGGAGGGCTTTCCACGAGCAGTACTTC.